Below, 6 T cell receptor beta chains from the same sample are listed, as sequenced in a study of T-cell reconstitution after alpha-beta-depleted transplantation in children. Unique molecular identifiers were incorporated during preparation of the TCRbeta library. TCRdb called the PCR reads again in MiXCR, with one record for every CDR3 protein. Counted here are 350,000 to 500,000 distinct CDR3 sequences, about 40% occurring once; the ten biggest clones make up 25% to 30%. This specimen consisted of PBMCs, obtained before TCRalphabeta/CD19-depleted stem cell transplant. Every receptor here comes from a girl aged 2 to 10 with aplastic anemia, due to receive a stem cell transplant.

This clonotype came up many times. Here the CDR3 DNA reads TGTGCCAGCAGTACGGGACTAGCGGGAGGCAATACGCAGTATTTT. Amino acids: CASSTGLAGGNTQYF. V gene TRBV2 combines with J gene TRBJ2-3, with 15 positions matching TRBD2. The CDR3 is 15 amino acids. Trimming cost V 5 bases and J 7 bases; bases outside gene matches: 4. The germline gives CDR1 SNHLY, CDR2 FYNNEI.

This clonotype was observed many times. CDR3: CASSYKGGDTEAFF. For the CDR3, the DNA is TGTGCCAGCAGTTACAAAGGGGGCGACACTGAAGCTTTCTTT. V and J are TRBV6-5 and TRBJ1-1; TRBD1 aligns across 7 bases. Germline trimming cut 2 bases from V and 3 bases from J; bases unmatched to any gene: 3. Per germline, CDR1 MNHEY and CDR2 SVGAGI. This CDR3 is built from 14 residues.

This chain joins TRBV7-9 and TRBJ2-2, with D uncertain. The CDR3 is 13 residues long. V dropped 5 bases and J dropped 2 bases, with 6 bases sitting between them. CDR1 is SEHNR and CDR2 is FQNEAQ in the germline V gene (reference sequence). CDR3 in DNA: TGTGCCAGCAGCCAATATAACACCGGGGAGCTGTTTTTT. It is translated as CASSQYNTGELFF.

The chain uses TRBV5-1 and TRBJ1-1; 7 bases map to TRBD1. CDR3 length equals 15 residues. V dropped 3 bases and J dropped 6; count of bases not matched to a gene: 11. Germline V gene data show CDR1 as SGHRS and CDR2 as YFSETQ. This CDR3 reads CASSYRTGQTSEAFF. The CDR3, as DNA: TGCGCCAGCAGCTATCGAACGGGACAGACCTCTGAAGCTTTCTTT.

The J gene is TRBJ2-7, the V gene TRBV15; tentatively, D is TRBD2 (5 bases). Per germline, CDR1 LNHNV and CDR2 YYDKDF (reference sequence). CDR3 length: 14 amino acids. V gave up 1 base and J gave up 6 bases, with 13 bases separating them. CDR3 region: CATSRVRERGEQYF. For the CDR3, the DNA is TGTGCCACCAGCAGAGTACGGGAACGAGGCGAGCAGTACTTC. The complete variable domain, with remaining parts taken from reference TRBV15 and TRBJ2-7, reads DAMVIQNPRYQVTQFGKPVTLSCSQTLNHNVMYWYQQKSSQAPKLLFHYYDKDFNNEADTPDNFQSRRPNTSFCFLDIRSPGLGDTAMYLCATSRVRERGEQYFGPGTRLTVT.

Concerning this clonotype itself: A much larger clonotype is one base distant, so this may be a read error. The chain links TRBV5-1 to TRBJ2-2; a possible D gene is TRBD2 (6 bases). CDR1 and CDR2 from the germline V gene are SGHRS and YFSETQ. The CDR3 sequence is 16 residues long. Trimming cost V 4 bases and J 6 bases, with 19 bases left between them. DNA for the CDR3: TGCGCCAGCAGCCCAAGACTACCGGGAGAACCCGGGGAGCTGTTTTTT. It is translated as CASSPRLPGEPGELFF.